The table lists the clone carrying this T cell receptor (beta chain) with many counts. Other DNA sequences in the same sample also yield this CDR3. Trimming removed 7 bases at V and 0 bases at J, with 10 bases between. The CDR3 runs 14 residues. CDR1 is SGHTS, CDR2 YDEGEE, per germline. This entry belongs to a study of blood T cell repertoires in COVID-19. Clones were read by immunoSEQ multiplex PCR, and TCRdb kept only the in-frame ones, dropping some. The sample lists approximately 230,000 clones, about nine tenths seen once, with about 6.9% in the top ten. This TCR was sampled from a woman younger than 45 with acute COVID-19. Input material: PBMCs or T cells enriched from blood (not recorded which). J is TRBJ1-4 and V is TRBV5-8, with D tentatively TRBD1 (5 bases). CDR3 in amino acids: CASGTGATNEKLFF. In DNA, the CDR3 is TGTGCCAGCGGAACAGGCGCAACTAATGAAAAACTGTTTTTT.